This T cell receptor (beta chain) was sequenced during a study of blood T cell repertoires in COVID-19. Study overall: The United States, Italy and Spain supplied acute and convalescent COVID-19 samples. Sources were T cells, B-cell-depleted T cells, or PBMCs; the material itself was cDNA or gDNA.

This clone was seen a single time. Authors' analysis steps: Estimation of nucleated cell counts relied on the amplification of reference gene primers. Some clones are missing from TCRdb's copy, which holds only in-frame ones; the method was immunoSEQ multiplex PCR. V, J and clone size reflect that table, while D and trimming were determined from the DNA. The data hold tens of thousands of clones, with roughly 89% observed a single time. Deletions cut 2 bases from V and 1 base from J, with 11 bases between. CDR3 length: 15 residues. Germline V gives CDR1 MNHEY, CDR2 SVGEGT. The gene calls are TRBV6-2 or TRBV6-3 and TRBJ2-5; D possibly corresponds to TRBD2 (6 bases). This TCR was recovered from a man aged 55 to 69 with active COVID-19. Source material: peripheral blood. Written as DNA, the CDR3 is TGTGCCAGCAGTTACGGGACTTGGAGCCAAGAGACCCAGTACTTC. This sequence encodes CASSYGTWSQETQYF.